The 31 T cell receptor beta chains below all came from one sample that was sequenced in a study of Graves' ophthalmopathy and Graves' hyperthyroidism (dated by TCRdb to 2017 to 2018). Sequenced on an Illumina HiSeq 2000. For repertoire sequencing, TCR beta CDR3 regions were amplified from RNA transcripts. A first-round RT-PCR used HTBI primers with the Qiagen OneStep RT-PCR kit, followed by a second-round multiplex PCR, size selection and purification. TCRdb passed the public sequencing reads through fastp at Q25 and MiXCR, retaining productive beta sequences. Each CDR3 protein appears once, grouped with its most common genes and DNA. The sample data list roughly 50,000 distinct CDR3 sequences, and under 55% of these were observed just once. In total, the top ten clones hold roughly 5% of the sample. Sequencing input: peripheral blood. The receptor source for this set is an adult woman with Graves' ophthalmopathy.

Only a few counts were recorded for this clonotype. One end of the junction fails to match germline, which may point to a read error. The V gene is TRBV29-1, the J gene TRBJ2-6, with D perhaps assigned TRBD1 or TRBD2 (5 bases each). Looked up from germline, CDR1 is SQVTM and CDR2 is ANQGSEA. The CDR3 has 14 amino acids. CDR3 nucleotides: TGCAGCGTTCCGAGCGGATCTGGGGCCAATGTCCTGACTTTC. Amino acid sequence: CSVPSGSGANVLTF.

To note about this clonotype: No conserved phenylalanine or tryptophan is present at the end of the CDR3, so a read error is the likely explanation. V is TRBV12-3 or TRBV12-4 and J is TRBJ2-7; possibly TRBD1 or TRBD2 for D (5 bases each). This CDR3 contains 13 residues. Trimming removed 3 bases from V and 7 bases from J, with 13 bases in between. The CDR3 bases are TGTGCCAGCAGTTTGGGACCCTCCGGTGAGCAGTACTCC. Its protein product is CASSLGPSGEQYS.

This clonotype was found many times. The rearrangement joins TRBV7-8 to TRBJ2-7, with a possible D match to TRBD2 (6 bases). The CDR3 runs 14 residues. Germline V gene data show CDR1 as SGHVS and CDR2 as FQNEAQ. V was pared by 3 bases and J by 3 bases, with 12 bases between. The CDR3 spells CASSFSGTFYEQYF. CDR3 bases: TGTGCCAGCAGCTTTAGCGGAACCTTCTACGAGCAGTACTTC.

The chain has TRBV12-3 or TRBV12-4 and TRBJ2-2, with D unresolved. Deletions cut 5 bases from V and 5 bases from J, with 12 bases between. The CDR3 covers 14 residues. The DNA of the CDR3 is TGTGCCAGCAGTCCTAGGTTCCGAACCGGGGAGCTGTTTTTT. As protein: CASSPRFRTGELFF.

The chain carries TRBV7-3 and TRBJ2-1; 9 bases are a match to TRBD2. The CDR3 is made up of 17 amino acids. V lost 9 bases and J lost 2; bases outside the gene matches: 14. Per the germline V gene, CDR1 is SGHTA and CDR2 is FQGTGA. CDR3: CARMEGSSGNAYNEQFF. The CDR3 DNA is TGTGCCAGGATGGAGGGGTCTAGCGGGAACGCCTACAATGAGCAGTTCTTC.

This clonotype is deemed medium-sized. The J gene is TRBJ1-2, the V gene TRBV10-3, with D possibly TRBD1 on 5 matching bases. Germline assignment: CDR1 ENHRY and CDR2 SYGVKD. Trimming shortened V by 0 bases and J by 8 bases, and 13 bases separated the two germline ends. The CDR3 contains 14 residues. In DNA, the CDR3 is TGTGCCATCAGTGAGTCGACAGAGGACCGAGGCTACACCTTC. Amino acid sequence: CAISESTEDRGYTF.

Many counts were recorded for this clonotype. The junction does not match germline at one end; this may be a read error. The chain joins TRBV20-1 to TRBJ2-7; no firm D call. Germline CDR1 is DFQATT and CDR2 is SNEGSKA (reference sequence). The CDR3 runs 12 residues. The CDR3 loop reads CSDAPDPYEQYF. CDR3 DNA: TGCAGTGACGCCCCAGACCCCTACGAGCAATACTTC.

The chain is built from TRBV5-5 and TRBJ1-2, with 7 bases matching TRBD1. J gave up 7 bases and V 2 bases, and 5 bases lay outside the gene matches. Germline assignment: CDR1 SGHKS and CDR2 YYEKEE (reference sequence). The CDR3 runs 13 residues. CDR3 in DNA: TGTGCCAGCAGCTTAACAGGGGTCGGTGGCTACACCTTC. This gives the protein CASSLTGVGGYTF.

This chain links TRBV5-6 with TRBJ1-1; 11 bases align to TRBD1. Germline V gene lookup returns CDR1 SGHDT and CDR2 YYEEEE. V gave up 3 bases and J gave up 6 bases; unmatched junction bases: 4. There are 14 residues in the CDR3. The CDR3 bases are TGTGCCAGCAGCTCGGGACAGGGGGACTCTGAAGCTTTCTTT. Translation: CASSSGQGDSEAFF.

The gene calls are TRBV5-1 and TRBJ2-3, with D unresolved. V was trimmed by 5 bases and J by 0 bases, leaving 10 bases between them. The CDR3 loop spans 14 amino acids. Germline CDR1 and CDR2: SGHRS and YFSETQ. CDR3 in DNA: TGCGCCAGCAGGGACGTACCTAGCACAGATACGCAGTATTTT. Translating it yields CASRDVPSTDTQYF.

Of note for this clonotype: Lacking the conserved final phenylalanine or tryptophan, this CDR3 likely reflects a read error. CDR3 region: CASSMGGLNTEAFL. As DNA, the CDR3 is TGTGCCAGCAGTATGGGGGGCTTGAACACTGAAGCTTTCTTG. The rearrangement links TRBV12-3 or TRBV12-4 to TRBJ1-1, with D maybe TRBD1 (6 bases). This CDR3 has 14 residues. Trimming pared 5 bases from V and 0 bases from J, leaving 10 bases between.

The chain employs TRBV15 and TRBJ2-1; the D gene is possibly TRBD1 (6 bases). Germline values: CDR1 LNHNV, CDR2 YYDKDF (reference sequence). Trimming took 0 bases from V and 2 from J, leaving 8 bases between them. CDR3 length: 15 residues. The CDR3 region is CATSRDGGAYNEQFF. DNA of the CDR3: TGTGCCACCAGCAGAGATGGGGGCGCCTACAATGAGCAGTTCTTC.

This clonotype was seen repeatedly, ten times or more. The rearrangement links TRBV6-1 to TRBJ2-1; D is undetermined. The V gene lost 2 bases and the J gene lost 7 bases, with 15 bases spanning the gap. This CDR3 region has 15 residues. Germline CDR1 and CDR2: MNHNS and SASEGT. CDR3 sequence reads: CASSEPGRKRNEQFF. The CDR3 nucleotides read TGTGCCAGCAGTGAACCAGGACGGAAGAGGAATGAGCAGTTCTTC.

This clonotype was seen many times. The chain employs TRBV12-3 or TRBV12-4 and TRBJ2-1; maybe TRBD1 (5 bases). Trimming removed 6 bases from V and 8 bases from J, with 14 bases in between. The CDR3 length is 13 residues. The CDR3 spells CASRQDTSDEQFF. The CDR3 region has the DNA TGTGCCAGCAGGCAGGACACCTCGGATGAGCAGTTCTTC.

The chain has TRBV2 and TRBJ1-5; D is unclear. The CDR3 sequence is 13 residues long. V was pared by 7 bases and J by 11 bases, with 18 bases between. CDR1 is SNHLY, CDR2 FYNNEI, per germline. This chain's CDR3 is CASKANEQETQHF. For the CDR3, the DNA is TGTGCCAGCAAAGCGAATGAACAAGAGACCCAGCATTTT.

Comment on this clonotype: The junction departs from germline at one end; a sequencing error may be responsible. The chain links TRBV20-1 to TRBJ1-1; no firm D call. CDR1 and CDR2 from the germline V gene are DFQATT and SNEGSKA (reference sequence). The CDR3 sequence is 11 residues long. In nucleotides, the CDR3 is TGCGGTGCTAGGGTGAACACTGGAGCTTTCTTT. This translates into CGARVNTGAFF.

This clonotype showed up many times. This chain links TRBV3-1 with TRBJ1-1; D gene ambiguous. V was clipped by 3 bases and J by 5 bases, with 10 bases between them. Germline V lookup: CDR1 LGHDT, CDR2 YNNKEL (reference sequence). CDR3 length equals 13 residues. The CDR3 region is CASSQKRITEAFF. The CDR3 DNA follows: TGTGCCAGCAGCCAGAAGCGAATTACTGAAGCTTTCTTT.

The V gene is TRBV9, the J gene TRBJ2-5; 9 bases are shared with TRBD2. With V trimmed by 4 bases and J by 4 bases, 8 bases remained unmatched. The CDR3 length is 15 residues. Germline-derived CDR1 and CDR2 are SGDLS and YYNGEE. The CDR3 bases are TGTGCCAGCAGCCCGCGGGGGGGAGGCCGAGAGACCCAGTACTTC. Its protein is CASSPRGGGRETQYF.

This clonotype appeared a few times. The chain has TRBV20-1 and TRBJ2-7; D gene uncertain. V shed 0 bases and J shed 0 bases, with 6 bases lying between them. The CDR3 consists of 13 residues. Looked up from germline, CDR1 is DFQATT and CDR2 is SNEGSKA (reference sequence). CDR3 coding DNA: TGCAGTGCTAGAGATCTTGACTCCTACGAGCAGTACTTC. The encoded protein is CSARDLDSYEQYF.

By share of the sample, this clonotype is medium-sized (0.01 to 0.1%). The V call is TRBV10-3, the J call TRBJ1-2; 7 nucleotides match TRBD1. The V and J ends lost 2 bases and 6 bases, in that order; junction bases with no gene match: 3. The length of the CDR3 is 13 residues. Germline lookup yields CDR1 ENHRY and CDR2 SYGVKD. CDR3 protein: CAISEQGGDGYTF. In DNA, the CDR3 is TGTGCCATCAGTGAGCAGGGGGGAGATGGCTACACCTTC.

The rearrangement uses TRBV7-2 and TRBJ2-6; no reliable D call. Trimming cost V 4 bases and J 2 bases, with 9 bases left between them. Looked up from germline, CDR1 is SGHTA and CDR2 is FQGNSA. This CDR3 region has 15 residues. The CDR3 nucleotides read TGTGCCAGCAGCTACCGGGTTGCTGGGGCCAACGTCCTGACTTTC. This gives the protein CASSYRVAGANVLTF.

The V call is TRBV4-2, the J call TRBJ1-5; a possible D gene is TRBD1 (6 bases). The CDR3 totals 15 residues. The germline V gene encodes CDR1 LGHNA and CDR2 YNFKEQ. Written as DNA, the CDR3 is TGTGTCGGCAGCCAAGGGGGGGGAGGCAATCAGCCCCAGCATTTT. This encodes CVGSQGGGGNQPQHF.

The chain is built from TRBV20-1 and TRBJ2-1; TRBD2 matches at 11 bases. In germline, CDR1 is DFQATT, CDR2 SNEGSKA (reference sequence). Trimming at V came to 1 base and at J to 12 bases, leaving 11 bases not matched to a gene. This CDR3 comprises 15 residues. CDR3 region: CSARATSGSRNTQFF. The CDR3 DNA follows: TGCAGTGCTAGAGCTACTAGCGGGAGTCGTAATACGCAGTTCTTC.

This clonotype occurred once. The chain combines TRBV7-1 with TRBJ1-2, with 9 bases aligning to TRBD1. TRBV7-1 is known as an ORF, though its function is uncertain. This CDR3 contains 15 residues. V shed 5 bases and J 7 bases; nucleotides not matched to a gene: 11. The chain's CDR3 is CASSVGDRAWGGYTF. The CDR3, as DNA: TGTGCCAGCAGCGTCGGGGACAGGGCTTGGGGTGGCTACACCTTC.

This clonotype was picked up many times. Germline and junction disagree at one end, which may indicate a read error. CDR3 bases: TGCAGTGCCAGGCCCCTCGGGCAGAATACTGAGCGGTTCTTC. Translating it yields CSARPLGQNTERFF. This chain uses TRBV20-1 with TRBJ2-1; D not resolved. This CDR3 is 14 amino acids long. The germline V gene has CDR1 DFQATT and CDR2 SNEGSKA (reference sequence).

This clonotype was observed many times. The CDR3 sequence is CASSQEGGVGTGNTIYF. The CDR3 DNA reads TGTGCCAGCAGCCAAGAAGGAGGGGTGGGCACTGGAAACACCATATATTTT. The genes are TRBV4-2 and TRBJ1-3; D perhaps matches TRBD1 (5 bases). V was pared by 0 bases and J by 2 bases, with 14 bases between. Per the germline V gene, CDR1 is LGHNA and CDR2 is YNFKEQ. CDR3 length: 17 residues.

Of note for this clonotype: Given the absence of the conserved phenylalanine or tryptophan at the CDR3 end, a read error is likely. It is unclear where the CDR3 begins or ends on the DNA, so no DNA is shown, and the CDR3 is as TCRdb lists it. The CDR3 loop reads CSANPHTS. This chain links TRBV20-1 with TRBJ2-5; TRBD1 was called by the table and not checked on the DNA. The germline gives CDR1 DFQATT, CDR2 SNEGSKA (reference sequence). The CDR3 comprises 8 residues, both ends counted.

With respect to this clonotype: A read error may produce the germline difference seen at one junction end. V gene TRBV5-1 combines with J gene TRBJ2-1, with TRBD1 matching over 9 bases. The CDR3 has 14 residues. Germline V lookup: CDR1 SGHRS, CDR2 YFSETQ. The CDR3 sequence is CASGTGSSYNEEFF. As DNA, the CDR3 is TGTGCCAGTGGGACAGGGAGCTCCTACAATGAGGAGTTCTTC.

Regarding this clonotype: Relative to the germline gene, one junction end is altered; a read error may explain this. This sequence joins TRBV20-1 and TRBJ2-3; D gene ambiguous. The CDR3 covers 16 residues. Germline V gene sequence: CDR1 DFQATT, CDR2 SNEGSKA (reference sequence). The CDR3 spells CSARSPTVKSTDAQYF. The DNA of the CDR3 is TGCAGTGCTAGATCCCCCACTGTAAAGAGCACAGATGCGCAGTATTTT.

This clonotype was picked up many times. A read error may account for a junction end that differs from germline. The CDR3 region is CNAGGQGYYGYTF. In DNA, the CDR3 is TGCAATGCTGGGGGACAGGGGTACTATGGCTACACCTTC. The rearrangement joins TRBV20-1 to TRBJ1-2, with TRBD1 identical over 10 bases. Per the germline V gene, CDR1 is DFQATT and CDR2 is SNEGSKA (reference sequence). The CDR3 spans 13 residues.

Of note for this clonotype: A junction end diverges from the germline sequence, so it may reflect a read error. The J gene is TRBJ2-1, the V gene TRBV5-5, with 7 positions matching TRBD2. The CDR3 runs 15 residues. Germline CDR1 SGHKS, CDR2 YYEKEE (reference sequence). The CDR3 protein is CAGSFSGSLGNEQFF. Here the CDR3 DNA reads TGTGCCGGCAGCTTTAGCGGGTCCTTAGGAAATGAGCAGTTCTTC.